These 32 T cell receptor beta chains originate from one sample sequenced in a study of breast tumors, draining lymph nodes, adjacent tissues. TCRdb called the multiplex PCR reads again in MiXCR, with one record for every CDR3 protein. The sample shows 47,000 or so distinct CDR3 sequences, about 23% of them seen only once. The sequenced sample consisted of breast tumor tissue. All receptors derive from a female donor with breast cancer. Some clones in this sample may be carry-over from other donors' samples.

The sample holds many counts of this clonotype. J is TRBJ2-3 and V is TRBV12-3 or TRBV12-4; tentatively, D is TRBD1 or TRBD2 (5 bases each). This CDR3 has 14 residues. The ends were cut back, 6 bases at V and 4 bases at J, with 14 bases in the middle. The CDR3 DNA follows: TGTGCCAGCAGCCCAGGAAGGGGAGCAGATACGCAGTATTTT. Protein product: CASSPGRGADTQYF.

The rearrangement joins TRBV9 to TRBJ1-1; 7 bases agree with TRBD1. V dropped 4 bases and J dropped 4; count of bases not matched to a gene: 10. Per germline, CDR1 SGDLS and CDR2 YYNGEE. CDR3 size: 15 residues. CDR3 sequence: CASSPAGGKSTEAFF. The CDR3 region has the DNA TGTGCCAGCAGCCCGGCAGGGGGTAAGAGCACTGAAGCTTTCTTT.

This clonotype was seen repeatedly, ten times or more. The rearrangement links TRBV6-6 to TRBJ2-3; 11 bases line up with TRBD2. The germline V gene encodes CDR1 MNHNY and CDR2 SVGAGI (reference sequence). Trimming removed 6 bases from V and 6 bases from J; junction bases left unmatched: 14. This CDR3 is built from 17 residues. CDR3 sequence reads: CASSPGTSGSRGDTQYF. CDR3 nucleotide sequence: TGTGCCAGCAGCCCCGGGACTAGCGGAAGCCGGGGGGATACGCAGTATTTT.

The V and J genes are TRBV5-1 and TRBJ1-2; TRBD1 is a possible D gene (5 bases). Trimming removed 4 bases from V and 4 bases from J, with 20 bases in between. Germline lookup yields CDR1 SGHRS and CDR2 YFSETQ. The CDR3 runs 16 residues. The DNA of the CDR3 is TGCGCCAGCAGCAAAGATGAGGCAGGGCCAACCTATGGCTACACCTTC. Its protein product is CASSKDEAGPTYGYTF.

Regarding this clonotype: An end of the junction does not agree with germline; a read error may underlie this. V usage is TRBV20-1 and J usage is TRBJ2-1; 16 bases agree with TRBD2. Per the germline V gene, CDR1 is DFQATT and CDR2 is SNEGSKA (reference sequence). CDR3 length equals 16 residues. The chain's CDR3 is CGALPGLAGGPGEQFF. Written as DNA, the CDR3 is TGCGGTGCACTCCCGGGACTAGCGGGAGGGCCGGGTGAGCAGTTCTTC.

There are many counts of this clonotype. CDR3 nucleotide sequence: TGTGCCAGCACAAGCACCCCTCGGGGCGAGCAGTACTTC. This sequence encodes CASTSTPRGEQYF. The chain recombines TRBV2 with TRBJ2-7; tentatively, D is TRBD2 (5 bases). The CDR3 runs to 13 residues. Trimming pared 7 bases from V and 6 bases from J, leaving 16 bases between. Per the germline V gene, CDR1 is SNHLY and CDR2 is FYNNEI.

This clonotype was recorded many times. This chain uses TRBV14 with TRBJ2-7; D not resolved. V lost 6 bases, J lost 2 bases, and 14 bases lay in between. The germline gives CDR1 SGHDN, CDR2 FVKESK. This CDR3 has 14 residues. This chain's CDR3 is CASSGEVQPYEQYF. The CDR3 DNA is TGTGCCAGCAGTGGCGAGGTTCAGCCCTACGAGCAGTACTTC.

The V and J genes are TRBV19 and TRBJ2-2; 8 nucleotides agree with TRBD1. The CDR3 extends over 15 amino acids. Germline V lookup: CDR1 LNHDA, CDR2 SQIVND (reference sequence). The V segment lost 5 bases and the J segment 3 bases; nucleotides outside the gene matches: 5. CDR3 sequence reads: CASSLRTGYTGELFF. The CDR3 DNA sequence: TGTGCCAGTAGTCTAAGGACAGGGTACACCGGGGAGCTGTTTTTT.

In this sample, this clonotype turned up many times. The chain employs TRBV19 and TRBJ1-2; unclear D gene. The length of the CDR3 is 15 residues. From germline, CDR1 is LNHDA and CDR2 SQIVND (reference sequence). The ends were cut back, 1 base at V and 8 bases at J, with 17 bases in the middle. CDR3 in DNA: TGTGCCAGTAGTATAGGAGGTAGGGATATATACGGCTACACCTTC. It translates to CASSIGGRDIYGYTF. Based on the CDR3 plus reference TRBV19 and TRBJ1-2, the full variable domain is DGGITQSPKYLFRKEGQNVTLSCEQNLNHDAMYWYRQDPGQGLRLIYYSQIVNDFQKGDIAEGYSVSREKKESFPLTVTSAQKNPTAFYLCASSIGGRDIYGYTFGSGTRLTVV.

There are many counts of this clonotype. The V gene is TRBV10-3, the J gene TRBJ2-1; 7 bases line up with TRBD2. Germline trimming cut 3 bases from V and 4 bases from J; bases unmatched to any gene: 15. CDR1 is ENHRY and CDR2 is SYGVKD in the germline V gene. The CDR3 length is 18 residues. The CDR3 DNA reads TGTGCCATCAGTGACCCTATCCCAGGCGGGAGTAGGTACAATGAGCAGTTCTTC. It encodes CAISDPIPGGSRYNEQFF.

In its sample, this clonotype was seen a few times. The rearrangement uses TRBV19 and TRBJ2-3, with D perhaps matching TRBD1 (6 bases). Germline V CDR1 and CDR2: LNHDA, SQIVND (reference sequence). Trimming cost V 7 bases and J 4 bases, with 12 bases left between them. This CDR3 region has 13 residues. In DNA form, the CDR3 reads TGTGCCAGTACGCACAGGGCGGCAGATACGCAGTATTTT. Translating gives CASTHRAADTQYF.

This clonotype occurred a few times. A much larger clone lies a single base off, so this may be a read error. CDR3 region: CASTSYSGWSPYEQYF. The DNA of the CDR3 is TGTGCCAGCACCTCATATAGCGGGTGGAGCCCCTACGAGCAGTACTTC. The V call is TRBV5-6, the J call TRBJ2-7; 7 bases agree with TRBD2. V lost 6 bases and J lost 2; bases outside the gene matches: 14. The CDR3 has 16 residues. Germline-derived CDR1 and CDR2 are SGHDT and YYEEEE.

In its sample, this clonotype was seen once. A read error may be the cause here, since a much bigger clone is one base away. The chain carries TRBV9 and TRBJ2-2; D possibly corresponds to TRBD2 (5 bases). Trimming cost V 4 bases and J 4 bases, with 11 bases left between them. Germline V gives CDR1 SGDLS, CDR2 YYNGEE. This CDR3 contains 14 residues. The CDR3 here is CASSPGLSTGELFF. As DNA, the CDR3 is TGTGCCAGCAGCCCCGGACTGAGCACCGGGGAGCTGTTTTTT.

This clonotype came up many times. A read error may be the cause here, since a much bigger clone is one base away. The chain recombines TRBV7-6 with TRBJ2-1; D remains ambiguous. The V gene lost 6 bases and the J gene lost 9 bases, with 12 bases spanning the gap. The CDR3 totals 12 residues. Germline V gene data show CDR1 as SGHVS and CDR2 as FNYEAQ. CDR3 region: CASSKEWGEQFF. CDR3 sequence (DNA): TGTGCCAGCAGTAAAGAGTGGGGTGAGCAGTTCTTC.

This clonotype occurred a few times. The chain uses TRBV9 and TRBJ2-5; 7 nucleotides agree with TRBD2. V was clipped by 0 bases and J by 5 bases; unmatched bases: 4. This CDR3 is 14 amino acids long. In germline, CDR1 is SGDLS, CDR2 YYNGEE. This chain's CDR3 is CASSVAEGGETQYF. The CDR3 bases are TGTGCCAGCAGCGTAGCTGAGGGAGGGGAGACCCAGTACTTC.

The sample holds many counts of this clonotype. In DNA, the CDR3 is TGCAGTGCAAATACCGGGACAGGGAGCAATGAGCAGTTCTTC. This encodes CSANTGTGSNEQFF. The genes are TRBV20-1 and TRBJ2-1; 9 bases fit TRBD1. The CDR3 length is 14 residues. The V gene end was trimmed by 6 bases and the J gene end by 6 bases; junction bases not matched to a gene: 9. Germline V gene sequence: CDR1 DFQATT, CDR2 SNEGSKA (reference sequence).

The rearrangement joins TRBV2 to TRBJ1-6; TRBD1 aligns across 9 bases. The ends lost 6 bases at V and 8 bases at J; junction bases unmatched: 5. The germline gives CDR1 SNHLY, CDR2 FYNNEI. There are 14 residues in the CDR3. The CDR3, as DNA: TGTGCCAGCAGGGGACAGGGTCTTGATTCACCCCTCCACTTT. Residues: CASRGQGLDSPLHF. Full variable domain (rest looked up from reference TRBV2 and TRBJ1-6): EPEVTQTPSHQVTQMGQEVILRCVPISNHLYFYWYRQILGQKVEFLVSFYNNEISEKSEIFDDQFSVERPDGSNFTLKIRSTKLEDSAMYFCASRGQGLDSPLHFGNGTRLTVT.

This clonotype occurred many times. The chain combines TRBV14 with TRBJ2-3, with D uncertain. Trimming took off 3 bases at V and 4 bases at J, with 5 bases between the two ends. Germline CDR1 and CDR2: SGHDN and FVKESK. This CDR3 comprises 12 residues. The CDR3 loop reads CASSHVADTQYF. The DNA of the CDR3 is TGTGCCAGCAGCCACGTAGCAGATACGCAGTATTTT.

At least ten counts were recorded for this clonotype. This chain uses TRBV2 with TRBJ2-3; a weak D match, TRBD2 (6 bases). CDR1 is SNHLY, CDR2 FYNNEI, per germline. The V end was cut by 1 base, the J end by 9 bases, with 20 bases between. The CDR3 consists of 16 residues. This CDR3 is CASSEVGLAQHPTQYF. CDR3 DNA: TGTGCCAGCAGTGAAGTCGGTCTAGCGCAACACCCGACGCAGTATTTT.

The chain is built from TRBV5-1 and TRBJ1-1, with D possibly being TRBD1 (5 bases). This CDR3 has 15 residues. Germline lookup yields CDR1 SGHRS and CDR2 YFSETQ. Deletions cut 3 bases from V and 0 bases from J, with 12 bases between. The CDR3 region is CASSWDAGLNTEAFF. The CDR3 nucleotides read TGCGCCAGCAGCTGGGATGCAGGGTTGAACACTGAAGCTTTCTTT.

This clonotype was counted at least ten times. CDR3 DNA: TGTGCCAGCAGGGTAGACTCACACCCCAGTCAGCCCCAGCATTTT. This translates into CASRVDSHPSQPQHF. The chain has TRBV6-1 and TRBJ1-5; the D is unclear. The germline V gene has CDR1 MNHNS and CDR2 SASEGT. The CDR3 spans 15 residues. The V end was cut by 6 bases, the J end by 6 bases, with 18 bases between.

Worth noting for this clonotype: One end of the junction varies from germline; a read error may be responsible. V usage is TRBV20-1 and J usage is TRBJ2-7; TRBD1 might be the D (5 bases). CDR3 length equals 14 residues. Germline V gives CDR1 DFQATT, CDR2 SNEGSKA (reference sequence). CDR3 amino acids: CSAKTPGSGYEQCF. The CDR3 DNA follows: TGCAGCGCTAAAACCCCAGGGTCGGGCTACGAGCAGTGCTTC.

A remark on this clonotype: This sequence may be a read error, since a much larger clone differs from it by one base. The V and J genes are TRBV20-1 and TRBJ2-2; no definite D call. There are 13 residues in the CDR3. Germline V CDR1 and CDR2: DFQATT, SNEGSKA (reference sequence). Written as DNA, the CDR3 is TGCAGTGCTAGAGATTATTCTACCGGGCAGCTGTTTTTT. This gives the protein CSARDYSTGQLFF.

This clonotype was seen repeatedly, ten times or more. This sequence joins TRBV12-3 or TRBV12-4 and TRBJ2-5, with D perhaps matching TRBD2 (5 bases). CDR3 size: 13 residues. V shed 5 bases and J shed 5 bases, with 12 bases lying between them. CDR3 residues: CASSPGLKETQYF. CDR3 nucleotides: TGTGCCAGCAGTCCTGGACTGAAGGAGACCCAGTACTTC.

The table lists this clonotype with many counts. The CDR3 DNA follows: TGCGCCAGCAGCTTACTAGCGGGGGGTGGAGAGACCCAGTACTTC. It is translated as CASSLLAGGGETQYF. The rearrangement joins TRBV5-1 to TRBJ2-5; 12 bases fit TRBD2. CDR1 and CDR2 from the germline V gene are SGHRS and YFSETQ. J lost 4 bases, V lost 2 bases, and 3 bases had no gene match. The length of the CDR3 is 15 residues.

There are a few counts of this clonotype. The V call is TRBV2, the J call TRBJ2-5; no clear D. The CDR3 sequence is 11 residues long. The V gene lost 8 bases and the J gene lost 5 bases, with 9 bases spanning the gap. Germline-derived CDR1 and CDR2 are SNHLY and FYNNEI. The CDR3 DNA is TGTGCCAGCGAGGAGTGGGAGACCCAGTACTTC. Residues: CASEEWETQYF.

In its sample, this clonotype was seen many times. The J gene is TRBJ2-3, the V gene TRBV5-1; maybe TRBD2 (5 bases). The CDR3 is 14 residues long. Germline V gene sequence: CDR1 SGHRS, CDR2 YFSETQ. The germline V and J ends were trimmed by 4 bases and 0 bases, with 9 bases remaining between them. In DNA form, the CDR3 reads TGCGCCAGCAGCACGGGAACTAGCACAGATACGCAGTATTTT. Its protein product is CASSTGTSTDTQYF.

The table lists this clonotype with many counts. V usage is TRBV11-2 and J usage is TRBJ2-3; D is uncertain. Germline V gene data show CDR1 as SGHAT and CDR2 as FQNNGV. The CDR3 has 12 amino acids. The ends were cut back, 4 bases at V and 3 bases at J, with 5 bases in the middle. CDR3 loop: CASSSRTDTQYF. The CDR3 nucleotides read TGTGCCAGCAGCTCAAGAACAGATACGCAGTATTTT.

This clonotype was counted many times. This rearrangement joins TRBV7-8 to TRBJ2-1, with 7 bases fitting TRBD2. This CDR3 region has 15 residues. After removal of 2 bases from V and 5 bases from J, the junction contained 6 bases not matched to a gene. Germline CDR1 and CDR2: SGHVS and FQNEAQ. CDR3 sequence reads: CASSLHGRSHNEQFF. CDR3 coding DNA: TGTGCCAGCAGCTTACACGGGAGGTCCCACAATGAGCAGTTCTTC.

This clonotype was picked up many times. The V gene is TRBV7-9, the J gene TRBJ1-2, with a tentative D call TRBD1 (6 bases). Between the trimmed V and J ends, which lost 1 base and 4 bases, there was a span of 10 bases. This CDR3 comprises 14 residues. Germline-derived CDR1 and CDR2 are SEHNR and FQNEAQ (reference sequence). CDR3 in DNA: TGTGCCAGCAGCTTAGGACAGGAGTCCTATGGCTACACCTTC. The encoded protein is CASSLGQESYGYTF.

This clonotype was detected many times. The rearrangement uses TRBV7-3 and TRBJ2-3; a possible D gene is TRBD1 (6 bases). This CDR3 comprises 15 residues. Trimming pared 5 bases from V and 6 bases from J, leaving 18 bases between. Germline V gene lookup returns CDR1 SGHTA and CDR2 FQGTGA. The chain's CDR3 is CASSQGTAVSDTQYF. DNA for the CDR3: TGTGCCAGCAGCCAGGGGACCGCAGTGAGTGATACGCAGTATTTT.

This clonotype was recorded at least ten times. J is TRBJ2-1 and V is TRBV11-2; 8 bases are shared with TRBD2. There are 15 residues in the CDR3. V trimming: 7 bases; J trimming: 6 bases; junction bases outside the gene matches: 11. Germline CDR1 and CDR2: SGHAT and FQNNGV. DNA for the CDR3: TGTGCCAGCAACAATCCGGGACTAGGGCCCAATGAGCAGTTCTTC. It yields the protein CASNNPGLGPNEQFF.